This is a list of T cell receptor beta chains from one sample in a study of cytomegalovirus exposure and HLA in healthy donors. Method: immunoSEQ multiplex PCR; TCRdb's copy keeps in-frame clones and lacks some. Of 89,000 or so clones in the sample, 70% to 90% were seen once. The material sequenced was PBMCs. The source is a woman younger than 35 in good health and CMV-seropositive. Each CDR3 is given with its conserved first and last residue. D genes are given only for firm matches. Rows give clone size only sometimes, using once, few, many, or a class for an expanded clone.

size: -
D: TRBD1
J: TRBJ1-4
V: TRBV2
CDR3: CATSVGRGYEKLFF
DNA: TGTGCCACCTCAGTAGGCAGGGGGTATGAAAAACTGTTTTTT

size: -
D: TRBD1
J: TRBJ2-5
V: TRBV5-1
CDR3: CASSWVGQGKETQYF
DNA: TGCGCCAGCAGCTGGGTAGGACAGGGCAAAGAGACCCAGTACTTC

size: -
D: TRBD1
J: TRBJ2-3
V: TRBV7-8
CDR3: CASTRMSRGLSDTQYF
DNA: TGTGCCAGCACCCGGATGAGCAGGGGGCTCTCAGATACGCAGTATTTT

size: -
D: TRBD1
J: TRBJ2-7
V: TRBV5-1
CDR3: CASSLGQGSYEQYF
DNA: TGCGCCAGCAGCCTCGGACAGGGATCCTACGAGCAGTACTTC

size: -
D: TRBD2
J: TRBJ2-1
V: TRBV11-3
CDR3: CASSPPAGGADNEQFF
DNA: TGTGCCAGCAGCCCACCCGCGGGAGGGGCCGACAATGAGCAGTTCTTC

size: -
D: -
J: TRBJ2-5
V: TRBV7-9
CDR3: CASSLRDRETQYF
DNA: TGTGCCAGCAGCTTACGTGACAGGGAGACCCAGTACTTC

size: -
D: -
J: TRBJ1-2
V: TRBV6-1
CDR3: CASSRQWGIGYTF
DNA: TGTGCCAGCAGTCGACAGTGGGGTATAGGCTACACCTTC

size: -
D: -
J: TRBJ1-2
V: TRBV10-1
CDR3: CASSDSRVDGYTF
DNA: TGCGCCAGCAGTGACTCGAGGGTCGATGGCTACACCTTC

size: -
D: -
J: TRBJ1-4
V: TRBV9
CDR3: CASSVGADATNEKLFF
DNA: TGTGCCAGCAGCGTAGGGGCTGATGCAACTAATGAAAAACTGTTTTTT

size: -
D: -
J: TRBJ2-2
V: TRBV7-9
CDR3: CASSLGQVNTGELFF
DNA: TGTGCCAGCAGCTTAGGGCAGGTGAACACCGGGGAGCTGTTTTTT

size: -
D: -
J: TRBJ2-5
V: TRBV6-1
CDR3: CASKDGLEQETQYF
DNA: TGTGCCAGCAAAGATGGCTTGGAGCAAGAGACCCAGTACTTC

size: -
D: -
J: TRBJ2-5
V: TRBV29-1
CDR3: CSVVGGSLRNQYF
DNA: TGCAGCGTTGTCGGAGGTTCCCTAAGGAACCAGTACTTC

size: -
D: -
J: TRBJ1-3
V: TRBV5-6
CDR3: CASSSYRARENTIYF
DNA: TGTGCCAGCAGCTCCTACAGGGCAAGGGAAAACACCATATATTTT

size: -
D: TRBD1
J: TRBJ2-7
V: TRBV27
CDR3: CASSLSYVRTGRRYEQYF
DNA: TGTGCCAGCAGTTTATCGTACGTAAGGACAGGGAGAAGGTACGAGCAGTACTTC

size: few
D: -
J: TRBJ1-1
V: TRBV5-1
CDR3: CASSLADSGYTEAFF
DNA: TGCGCCAGCAGCTTGGCGGACAGTGGGTACACTGAAGCTTTCTTT

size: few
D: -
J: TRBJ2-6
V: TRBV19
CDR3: CASSTGVFLTF
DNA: TGTGCCAGTAGTACCGGGGTCTTCCTGACTTTC

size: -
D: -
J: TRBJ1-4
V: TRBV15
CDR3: CATSRGARQGGEKLFF
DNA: TGTGCCACCAGCAGAGGGGCAAGGCAGGGAGGGGAAAAACTGTTTTTT

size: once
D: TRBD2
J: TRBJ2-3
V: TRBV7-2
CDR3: CASSWQFPAGVTTDTQYF
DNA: TGTGCCAGCAGCTGGCAGTTTCCAGCGGGGGTGACCACAGATACGCAGTATTTT

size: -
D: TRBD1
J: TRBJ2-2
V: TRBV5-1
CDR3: CASSFYRDRVFGELFF
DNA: TGCGCCAGCAGCTTTTACCGGGACAGGGTGTTCGGGGAGCTGTTTTTT

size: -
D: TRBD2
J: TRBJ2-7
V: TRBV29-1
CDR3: CSALNPSGSKAYEQYF
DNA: TGCAGCGCCCTAAACCCTAGCGGGAGTAAGGCCTACGAGCAGTACTTC

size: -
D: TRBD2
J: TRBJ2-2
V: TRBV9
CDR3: CASSFGLAERGEELFF
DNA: TGTGCCAGCAGCTTCGGACTAGCGGAGCGGGGTGAGGAGCTGTTTTTT

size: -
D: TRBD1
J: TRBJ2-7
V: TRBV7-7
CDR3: CASSLYEGQLYEQYF
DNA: TGTGCTAGCAGCTTATACGAGGGACAGCTCTACGAGCAGTACTTC

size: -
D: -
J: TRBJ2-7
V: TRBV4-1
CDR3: CASQGLGYEQYF
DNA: TGCGCCAGCCAGGGACTTGGCTACGAGCAGTACTTC

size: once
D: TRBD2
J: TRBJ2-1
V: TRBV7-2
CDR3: CASSLSLRREGLDEQFF
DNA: TGTGCCAGCAGCTTATCTCTTCGCAGGGAGGGTTTGGATGAGCAGTTCTTC

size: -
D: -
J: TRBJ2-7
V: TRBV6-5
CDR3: CASSYSFSSEQYF
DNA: TGTGCCAGCAGTTACTCTTTTTCTAGCGAGCAGTACTTC

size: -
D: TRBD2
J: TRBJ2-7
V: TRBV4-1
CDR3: CASSQWPGGGPYEQYF
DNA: TGCGCCAGCAGCCAATGGCCCGGGGGGGGCCCATACGAGCAGTACTTC

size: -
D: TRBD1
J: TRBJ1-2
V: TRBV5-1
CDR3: CASSSLDRGGGYTF
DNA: TGCGCCAGCAGTTCTTTAGACAGGGGAGGTGGCTACACCTTC

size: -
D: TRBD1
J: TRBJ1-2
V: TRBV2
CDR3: CASRMGQGAGGYTF
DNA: TGTGCCAGCAGGATGGGACAGGGGGCAGGTGGCTACACCTTC

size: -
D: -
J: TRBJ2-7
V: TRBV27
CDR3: CASSLLEGGPYEQYF
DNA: TGTGCCAGCAGTTTATTGGAAGGGGGACCCTACGAGCAGTACTTC

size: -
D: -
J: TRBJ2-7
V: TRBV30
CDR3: CAWRADNSYEQYF
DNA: TGTGCCTGGAGGGCGGACAATTCCTACGAGCAGTACTTC

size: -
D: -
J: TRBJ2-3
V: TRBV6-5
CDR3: CASSTTANTQYF
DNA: TGTGCCAGCAGTACCACAGCAAATACGCAGTATTTT

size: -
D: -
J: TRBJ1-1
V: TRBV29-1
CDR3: CSVEEEQGTEAFF
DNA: TGCAGCGTTGAAGAAGAACAGGGAACTGAAGCTTTCTTT

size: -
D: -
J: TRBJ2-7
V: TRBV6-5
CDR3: CASSYSREWYEQYF
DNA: TGTGCCAGCAGTTACTCCCGGGAGTGGTACGAGCAGTACTTC

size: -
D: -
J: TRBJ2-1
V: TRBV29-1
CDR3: CSVDQGLVAPNEQFF
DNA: TGCAGCGTTGATCAGGGGCTAGTTGCCCCCAATGAGCAGTTCTTC

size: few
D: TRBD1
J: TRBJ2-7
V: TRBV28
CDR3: CASSLQGYEQYF
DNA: TGTGCCAGCAGCCTACAGGGGTACGAGCAGTACTTC

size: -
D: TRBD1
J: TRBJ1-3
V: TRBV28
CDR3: CASSRQGGNTIYF
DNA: TGTGCCAGCAGCCGACAGGGAGGAAACACCATATATTTT

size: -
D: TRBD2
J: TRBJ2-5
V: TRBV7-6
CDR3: CASSTILAGGFETQYF
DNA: TGTGCCAGCAGCACCATACTAGCGGGGGGTTTCGAGACCCAGTACTTC

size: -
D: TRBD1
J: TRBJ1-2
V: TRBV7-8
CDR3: CASSYLLGQGANYGYTF
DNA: TGTGCCAGCAGCTACCTCCTCGGACAGGGAGCTAACTATGGCTACACCTTC

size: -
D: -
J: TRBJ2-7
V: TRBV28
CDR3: CASGYAGEQYF
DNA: TGTGCCAGCGGGTATGCGGGTGAGCAGTACTTC

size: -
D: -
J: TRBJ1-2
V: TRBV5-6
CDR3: CASSLDLRAGEEDGYTF
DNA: TGTGCCAGCAGCTTGGATCTCCGGGCAGGGGAAGAGGATGGCTACACCTTC

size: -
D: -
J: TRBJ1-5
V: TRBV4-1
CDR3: CASSQDHGDQPQHF
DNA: TGCGCCAGCAGCCAAGATCACGGGGATCAGCCCCAGCATTTT

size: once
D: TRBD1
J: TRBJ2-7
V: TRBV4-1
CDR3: CASSQGDRAPYEQYF
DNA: TGCGCCAGCAGCCAAGGGGACAGGGCCCCCTACGAGCAGTACTTC

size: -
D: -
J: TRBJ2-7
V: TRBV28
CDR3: CASSLWGGAGHEQYF
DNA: TGTGCCAGCAGTTTATGGGGCGGGGCGGGACACGAGCAGTACTTC

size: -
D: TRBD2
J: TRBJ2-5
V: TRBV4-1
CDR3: CASSQEGTGLAGQETQYF
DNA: TGCGCCAGCAGCCAAGAGGGCACCGGACTAGCGGGCCAAGAGACCCAGTACTTC

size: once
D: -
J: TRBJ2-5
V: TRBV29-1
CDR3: CSEGVAKLQETQYF
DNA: TGCAGTGAAGGTGTTGCCAAACTACAAGAGACCCAGTACTTC

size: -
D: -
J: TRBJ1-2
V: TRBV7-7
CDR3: CASSPIIGGDYGYTF
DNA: TGTGCTAGCAGCCCCATAATTGGCGGGGACTATGGCTACACCTTC

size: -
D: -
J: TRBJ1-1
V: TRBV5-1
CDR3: CASSPTGPNTEAFF
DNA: TGCGCCAGCAGCCCAACAGGACCGAACACTGAAGCTTTCTTT

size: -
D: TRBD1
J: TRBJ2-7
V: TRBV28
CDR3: CASSTAGTGGGEQYF
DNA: TGTGCCAGCAGTACGGCCGGGACAGGGGGCGGGGAGCAGTACTTC

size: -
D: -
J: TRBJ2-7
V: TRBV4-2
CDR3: CASSQGPTLSYEQYF
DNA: TGTGCCAGCAGCCAAGGTCCGACACTCTCCTACGAGCAGTACTTC

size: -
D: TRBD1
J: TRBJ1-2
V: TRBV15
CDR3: CATSRHYDRDYGYTF
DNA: TGTGCCACCAGCAGACACTACGACAGGGACTATGGCTACACCTTC

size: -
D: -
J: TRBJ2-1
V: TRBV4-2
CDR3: CASSQVGTWSEQFF
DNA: TGTGCCAGCAGCCAAGTCGGGACATGGAGTGAGCAGTTCTTC

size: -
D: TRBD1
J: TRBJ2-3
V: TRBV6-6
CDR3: CASSLTGGTDTQYF
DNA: TGTGCCAGCAGTTTGACAGGGGGCACAGATACGCAGTATTTT

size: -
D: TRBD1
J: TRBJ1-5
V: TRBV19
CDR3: CASRWGQGDQPQHF
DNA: TGTGCCAGTAGATGGGGACAGGGAGATCAGCCCCAGCATTTT

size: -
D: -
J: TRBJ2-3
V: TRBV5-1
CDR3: CASRSLDTQYF
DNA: TGCGCCAGCAGATCCCTTGATACGCAGTATTTT